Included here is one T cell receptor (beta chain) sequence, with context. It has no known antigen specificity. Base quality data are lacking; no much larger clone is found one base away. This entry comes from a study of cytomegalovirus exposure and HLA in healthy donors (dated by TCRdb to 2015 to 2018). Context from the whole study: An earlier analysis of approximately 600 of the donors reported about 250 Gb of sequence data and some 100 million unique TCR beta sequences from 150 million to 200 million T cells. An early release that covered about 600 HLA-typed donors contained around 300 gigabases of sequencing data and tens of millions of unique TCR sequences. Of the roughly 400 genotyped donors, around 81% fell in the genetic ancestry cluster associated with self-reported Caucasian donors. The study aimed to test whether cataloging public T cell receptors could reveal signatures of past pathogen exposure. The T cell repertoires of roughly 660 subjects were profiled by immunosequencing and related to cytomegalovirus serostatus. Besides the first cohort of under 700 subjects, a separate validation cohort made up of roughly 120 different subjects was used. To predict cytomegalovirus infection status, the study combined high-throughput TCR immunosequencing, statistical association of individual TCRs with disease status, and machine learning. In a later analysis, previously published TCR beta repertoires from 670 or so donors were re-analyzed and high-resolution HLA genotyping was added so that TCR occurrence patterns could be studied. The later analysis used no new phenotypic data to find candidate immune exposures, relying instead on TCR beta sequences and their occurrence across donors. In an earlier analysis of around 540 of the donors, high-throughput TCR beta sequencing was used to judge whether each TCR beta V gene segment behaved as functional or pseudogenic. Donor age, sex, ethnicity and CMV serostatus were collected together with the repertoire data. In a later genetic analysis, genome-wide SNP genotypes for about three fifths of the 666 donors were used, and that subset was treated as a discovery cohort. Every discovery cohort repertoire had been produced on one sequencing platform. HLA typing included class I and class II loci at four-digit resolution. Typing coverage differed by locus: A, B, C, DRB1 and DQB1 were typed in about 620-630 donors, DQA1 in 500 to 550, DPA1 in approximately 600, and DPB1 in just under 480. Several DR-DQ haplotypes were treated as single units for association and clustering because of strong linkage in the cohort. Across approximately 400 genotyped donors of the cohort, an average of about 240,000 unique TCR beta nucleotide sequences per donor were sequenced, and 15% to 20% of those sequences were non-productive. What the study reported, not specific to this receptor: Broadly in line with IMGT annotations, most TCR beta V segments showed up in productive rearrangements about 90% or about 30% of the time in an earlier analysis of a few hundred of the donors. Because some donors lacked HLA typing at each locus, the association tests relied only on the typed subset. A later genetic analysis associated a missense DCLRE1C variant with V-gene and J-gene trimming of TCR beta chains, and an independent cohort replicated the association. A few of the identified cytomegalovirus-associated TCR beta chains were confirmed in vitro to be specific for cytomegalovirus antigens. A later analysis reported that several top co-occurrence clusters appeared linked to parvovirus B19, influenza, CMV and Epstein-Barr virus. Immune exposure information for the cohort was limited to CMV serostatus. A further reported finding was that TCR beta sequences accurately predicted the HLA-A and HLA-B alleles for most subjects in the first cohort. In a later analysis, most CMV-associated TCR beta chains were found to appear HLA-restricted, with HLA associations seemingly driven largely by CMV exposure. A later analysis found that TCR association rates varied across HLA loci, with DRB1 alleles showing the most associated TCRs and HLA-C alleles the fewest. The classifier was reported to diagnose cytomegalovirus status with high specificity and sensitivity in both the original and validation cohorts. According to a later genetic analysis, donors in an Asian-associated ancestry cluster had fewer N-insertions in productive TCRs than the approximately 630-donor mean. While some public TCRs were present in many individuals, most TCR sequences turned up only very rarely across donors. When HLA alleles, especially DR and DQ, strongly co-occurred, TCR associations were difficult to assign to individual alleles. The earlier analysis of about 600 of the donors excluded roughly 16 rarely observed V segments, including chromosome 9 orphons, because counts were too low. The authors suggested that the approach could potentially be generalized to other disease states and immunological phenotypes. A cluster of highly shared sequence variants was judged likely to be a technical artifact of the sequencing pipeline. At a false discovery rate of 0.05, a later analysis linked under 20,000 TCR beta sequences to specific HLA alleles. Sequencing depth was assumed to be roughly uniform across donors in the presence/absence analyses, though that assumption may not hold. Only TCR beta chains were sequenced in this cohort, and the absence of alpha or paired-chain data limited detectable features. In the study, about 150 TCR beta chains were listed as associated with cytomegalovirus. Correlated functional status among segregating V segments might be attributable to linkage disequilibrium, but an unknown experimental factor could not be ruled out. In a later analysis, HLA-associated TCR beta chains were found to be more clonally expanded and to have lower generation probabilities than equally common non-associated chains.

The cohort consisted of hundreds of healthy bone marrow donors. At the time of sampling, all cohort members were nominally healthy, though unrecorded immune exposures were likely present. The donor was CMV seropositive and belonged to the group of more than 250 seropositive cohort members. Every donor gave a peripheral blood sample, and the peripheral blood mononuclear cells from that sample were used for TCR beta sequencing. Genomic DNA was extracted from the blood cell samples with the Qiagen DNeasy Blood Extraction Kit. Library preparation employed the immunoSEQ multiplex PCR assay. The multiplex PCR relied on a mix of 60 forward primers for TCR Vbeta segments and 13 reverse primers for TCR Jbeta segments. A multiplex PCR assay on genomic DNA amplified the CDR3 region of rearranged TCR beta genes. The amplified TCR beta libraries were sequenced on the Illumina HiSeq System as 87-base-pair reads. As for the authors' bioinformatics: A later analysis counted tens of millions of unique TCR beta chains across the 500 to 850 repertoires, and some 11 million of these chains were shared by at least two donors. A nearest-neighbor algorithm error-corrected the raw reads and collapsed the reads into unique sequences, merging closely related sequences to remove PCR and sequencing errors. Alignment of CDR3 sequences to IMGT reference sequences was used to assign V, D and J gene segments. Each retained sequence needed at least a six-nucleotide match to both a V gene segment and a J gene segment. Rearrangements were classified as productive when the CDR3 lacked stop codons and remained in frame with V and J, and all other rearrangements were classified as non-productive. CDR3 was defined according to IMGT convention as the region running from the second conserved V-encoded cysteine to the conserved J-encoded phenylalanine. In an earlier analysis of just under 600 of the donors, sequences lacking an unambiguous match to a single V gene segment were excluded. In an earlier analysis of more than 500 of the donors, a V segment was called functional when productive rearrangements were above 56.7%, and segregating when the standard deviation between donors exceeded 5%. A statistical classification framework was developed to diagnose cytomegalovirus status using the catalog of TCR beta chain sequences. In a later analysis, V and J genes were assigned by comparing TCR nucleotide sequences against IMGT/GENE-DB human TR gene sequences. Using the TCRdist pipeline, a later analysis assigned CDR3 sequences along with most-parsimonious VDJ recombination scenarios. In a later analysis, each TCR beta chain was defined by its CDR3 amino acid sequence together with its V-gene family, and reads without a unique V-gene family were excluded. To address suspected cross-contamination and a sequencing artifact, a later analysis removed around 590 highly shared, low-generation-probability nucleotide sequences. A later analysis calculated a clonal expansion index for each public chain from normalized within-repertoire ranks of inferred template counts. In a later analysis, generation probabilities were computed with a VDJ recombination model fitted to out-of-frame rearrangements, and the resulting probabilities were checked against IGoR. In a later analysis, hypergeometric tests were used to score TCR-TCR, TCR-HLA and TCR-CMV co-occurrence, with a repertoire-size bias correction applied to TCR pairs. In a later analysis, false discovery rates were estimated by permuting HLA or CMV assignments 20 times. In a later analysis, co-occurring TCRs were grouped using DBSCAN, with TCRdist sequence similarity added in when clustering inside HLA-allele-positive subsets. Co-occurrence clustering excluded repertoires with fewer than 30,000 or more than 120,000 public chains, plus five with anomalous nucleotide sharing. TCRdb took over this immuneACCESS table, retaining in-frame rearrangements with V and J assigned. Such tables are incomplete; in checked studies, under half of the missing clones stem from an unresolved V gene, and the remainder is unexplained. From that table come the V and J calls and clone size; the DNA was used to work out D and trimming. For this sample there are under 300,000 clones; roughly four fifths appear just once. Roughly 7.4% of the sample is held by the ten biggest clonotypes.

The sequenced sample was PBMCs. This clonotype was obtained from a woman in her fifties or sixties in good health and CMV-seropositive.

The CDR3: CASSPGGMAPYEQYF. In nucleotides, the sequence is TGTGCCAGCAGTCCTGGGGGGATGGCACCCTACGAGCAGTACTTC. The sequence links TRBV28 to TRBJ2-7; TRBD2 is perhaps the D gene, given 6 matching bases. The germline V gene gives CDR1 as MDHEN and CDR2 as SYDVKM. Cut back by 5 bases and 2 bases, the V and J ends lie 16 bases apart. The CDR3 numbers 15 residues from cysteine through phenylalanine. The kept DNA is CDR3 alone, 45 bases in frame from the first base.